This is a list of T cell receptor beta chains from one sample in a study of blood T cells in healthy people across ages. TCRdb reprocessed the 5' RACE reads with MiXCR, giving one entry per CDR3 protein. The repertoire holds about 800,000 distinct CDR3 sequences, with around 25% as singletons. These data were also filed under a second study, of T cells of mothers and their children.

Sequencing was done on a sample of blood. These receptor sequences come from a boy between 10 and 17 years old in good health. CDR3s include the opening cysteine and the closing phenylalanine or tryptophan. D genes are given only for firm matches. Only part of the rows carry a size: once, few, many, or a class if the clone is expanded.

D gene: TRBD2; V gene: TRBV4-3; clone size: -; J gene: TRBJ2-5; CDR3 DNA: TGCGCCAGCAGCCAAGATCGGGGCGGGAGGGGGGAGACCCAGTACTTC; CDR3 protein: CASSQDRGGRGETQYF
D gene: -; V gene: TRBV29-1; clone size: -; J gene: TRBJ2-7; CDR3 DNA: -; CDR3 protein: CSVGGGTYERYF
D gene: -; V gene: TRBV20-1; clone size: -; J gene: TRBJ1-4; CDR3 DNA: TGCAGTGCTAGACTGGAGGATGAAAAACTGTTTTTT; CDR3 protein: CSARLEDEKLFF
D gene: TRBD2; V gene: TRBV9; clone size: -; J gene: TRBJ2-1; CDR3 DNA: TGTGCCAGCAGCGTTGGGACTGGGGACTATTACAATGAGCAGTTCTTC; CDR3 protein: CASSVGTGDYYNEQFF
D gene: TRBD1; V gene: TRBV20-1; clone size: few; J gene: TRBJ1-1; CDR3 DNA: TGCGGTGCTACAGGGGAGAGCAACACTGAAGCTTTCTTT; CDR3 protein: CGATGESNTEAFF
D gene: -; V gene: TRBV20-1; clone size: few; J gene: TRBJ2-1; CDR3 DNA: TGCAGTGCTAGACGACCTGGGTACAATGAGCAGTTCTTC; CDR3 protein: CSARRPGYNEQFF
D gene: TRBD1; V gene: TRBV27; clone size: -; J gene: TRBJ1-5; CDR3 DNA: TGTGCCAGCATTAGAACGGCGCAGGGGGATCAGCCCCAGCATTTT; CDR3 protein: CASIRTAQGDQPQHF
D gene: -; V gene: TRBV5-6; clone size: -; J gene: TRBJ2-1; CDR3 DNA: TGTGCCAGCAGTAACGTTGGACACAGCTCCTACAATGAGCAGTTCTTC; CDR3 protein: CASSNVGHSSYNEQFF
D gene: TRBD1; V gene: TRBV7-2; clone size: -; J gene: TRBJ1-2; CDR3 DNA: TGTGCCAGCAGCTCCGAGACAGGGGGCTATGGCTACACCTTC; CDR3 protein: CASSSETGGYGYTF
D gene: TRBD2; V gene: TRBV10-3; clone size: many; J gene: TRBJ2-5; CDR3 DNA: TGTGCCATCAGTGTAGCGGGGTCGGAGACCCAGTACTTC; CDR3 protein: CAISVAGSETQYF
D gene: TRBD1; V gene: TRBV7-2; clone size: -; J gene: TRBJ1-6; CDR3 DNA: TGTGCCAGCAGCCGTGGCCCGGACAGGGCGTCGCCCCTCCACTTT; CDR3 protein: CASSRGPDRASPLHF
D gene: -; V gene: TRBV10-3; clone size: few; J gene: TRBJ2-5; CDR3 DNA: TGTGCCACCGCGACTGGGCAGGGGGGTCTGGAGACCCAGTACTTC; CDR3 protein: CATATGQGGLETQYF
D gene: -; V gene: TRBV7-2; clone size: few; J gene: TRBJ2-5; CDR3 DNA: TGTGCCAGCAGCTTAAGCGGAGACAGGATCATGATGGAGACCCAGTACTTC; CDR3 protein: CASSLSGDRIMMETQYF
D gene: -; V gene: TRBV29-1; clone size: -; J gene: TRBJ1-1; CDR3 DNA: TGCAGCGTTCTTGACCACCGGGGGACTGAAGCTTTCTTT; CDR3 protein: CSVLDHRGTEAFF
D gene: -; V gene: TRBV28; clone size: -; J gene: TRBJ2-7; CDR3 DNA: TGTGCCAGCAGTTTTCTACAGGTTACCTACGAGCAGTACTTC; CDR3 protein: CASSFLQVTYEQYF
D gene: TRBD1; V gene: TRBV28; clone size: few; J gene: TRBJ1-4; CDR3 DNA: TGTGCCAGCAGAGGCCCGGGACAGGATGAGGATGAAAAACTGTTTTTT; CDR3 protein: CASRGPGQDEDEKLFF
D gene: -; V gene: TRBV12-3/TRBV12-4; clone size: -; J gene: TRBJ2-1; CDR3 DNA: TGTGCCAGCAGTACTAGCATCAATGAGCAGTTCTTC; CDR3 protein: CASSTSINEQFF
D gene: TRBD1; V gene: TRBV27; clone size: -; J gene: TRBJ1-6; CDR3 DNA: TGTGCCAGCAGTTTGGGAGGGGGCAGGGTCCACTTT; CDR3 protein: CASSLGGGRVHF
D gene: TRBD2; V gene: TRBV28; clone size: -; J gene: TRBJ2-1; CDR3 DNA: TGTGCCAGCAGTCATTACGGGGCGGGAGGAAGCGATGAGCAGTTCTTC; CDR3 protein: CASSHYGAGGSDEQFF
D gene: -; V gene: TRBV3-1; clone size: many; J gene: TRBJ2-1; CDR3 DNA: TGTGCCAGCAGCCGGGGCACCTACAATGAGCAGTTCTTC; CDR3 protein: CASSRGTYNEQFF
D gene: -; V gene: TRBV11-2; clone size: many; J gene: TRBJ1-1; CDR3 DNA: TGTGCCAGCAGCTTAGACCGGGAGAACACTGAAGCTTTCTTT; CDR3 protein: CASSLDRENTEAFF
D gene: -; V gene: TRBV6-1; clone size: once; J gene: TRBJ1-2; CDR3 DNA: TGTGCCAGCAGCGTTATAGGGGTGAATGGCTACACCTTC; CDR3 protein: CASSVIGVNGYTF
D gene: -; V gene: TRBV18; clone size: -; J gene: TRBJ2-7; CDR3 DNA: TGTGCCAGCTCACCACCGGGGGGACCTGGGGGGGAGCAGTACTTC; CDR3 protein: CASSPPGGPGGEQYF
D gene: -; V gene: TRBV7-6; clone size: -; J gene: TRBJ2-1; CDR3 DNA: TGTGCCAGCAGCTCGTCCCCTAGGGGACTCCACAATGAGCAGTTCTTC; CDR3 protein: CASSSSPRGLHNEQFF
D gene: TRBD1; V gene: TRBV7-3; clone size: -; J gene: TRBJ1-1; CDR3 DNA: TGTGCCAGCAGCTCCAGGACAGGCGGCGGGGGCACTGAAGCTTTCTTT; CDR3 protein: CASSSRTGGGGTEAFF
D gene: TRBD1; V gene: TRBV6-2/TRBV6-3; clone size: -; J gene: TRBJ1-2; CDR3 DNA: TGTGCCAGCTCGGACAGGGCGAAAACTGCTAACTATGGCTACACCTTC; CDR3 protein: CASSDRAKTANYGYTF
D gene: TRBD1; V gene: TRBV7-3; clone size: -; J gene: TRBJ2-3; CDR3 DNA: TGTGCCAGCAGCGACAGGGTGGCCACAGATACGCAGTATTTT; CDR3 protein: CASSDRVATDTQYF
D gene: -; V gene: TRBV6-6; clone size: few; J gene: TRBJ2-2; CDR3 DNA: TGTGCCAGCAGTGCTGTAATGGGGGAGCTGTTTTTT; CDR3 protein: CASSAVMGELFF
D gene: TRBD2; V gene: TRBV7-9; clone size: few; J gene: TRBJ2-2; CDR3 DNA: TGTGCCAGCAGCCAAGTCGGCGGGAGAACCGGGGAGCTGTTTTTT; CDR3 protein: CASSQVGGRTGELFF
D gene: TRBD1; V gene: TRBV4-1; clone size: few; J gene: TRBJ2-2; CDR3 DNA: TGCGCCAGCAGCCGCGGGGGACAGGGGTCCGGGGAGCTGTTTTTT; CDR3 protein: CASSRGGQGSGELFF
D gene: TRBD2; V gene: TRBV28; clone size: few; J gene: TRBJ2-7; CDR3 DNA: TGTGCCAGCAGTTTAGCTAAGACTAGCAGACGCTACGAGCAGTACTTC; CDR3 protein: CASSLAKTSRRYEQYF
D gene: TRBD1; V gene: TRBV24-1; clone size: -; J gene: TRBJ1-5; CDR3 DNA: TGTGCCACCAGCCGCGGACAGGGGACTTTTCAGCCCCAGCATTTT; CDR3 protein: CATSRGQGTFQPQHF
D gene: -; V gene: TRBV10-3; clone size: few; J gene: TRBJ2-5; CDR3 DNA: TGTGCCATCAGTCCCGGGACTTCGCAGGAGACCCAGTACTTC; CDR3 protein: CAISPGTSQETQYF
D gene: -; V gene: TRBV6-5; clone size: -; J gene: TRBJ2-3; CDR3 DNA: TGTGCCAGCAGTAGACTAGGAAAGGCGCAGTATTTT; CDR3 protein: CASSRLGKAQYF
D gene: TRBD1; V gene: TRBV20-1; clone size: -; J gene: TRBJ2-7; CDR3 DNA: TGCAGCGCTAGACTAGGGACAGGTTCCTACGAGCAGTACTTC; CDR3 protein: CSARLGTGSYEQYF
D gene: TRBD1; V gene: TRBV7-9; clone size: -; J gene: TRBJ2-7; CDR3 DNA: TGTGCCAGCACTCTCAATTCGGGACAGTCCTACGAGCAGTACTTC; CDR3 protein: CASTLNSGQSYEQYF
D gene: TRBD1; V gene: TRBV10-3; clone size: -; J gene: TRBJ2-1; CDR3 DNA: TGTGCCATCAGTGAGCCCGGACAGGGCTTGGGTGAGCAGTTCTTC; CDR3 protein: CAISEPGQGLGEQFF
D gene: TRBD2; V gene: TRBV9; clone size: -; J gene: TRBJ2-5; CDR3 DNA: TGTGCCAGCAGCGTAGGTCTAGCGGGGTGGGAGACCCAGTACTTC; CDR3 protein: CASSVGLAGWETQYF
D gene: -; V gene: TRBV6-2/TRBV6-3; clone size: once; J gene: TRBJ2-1; CDR3 DNA: TGTGCCAGCAGTTATTCTGTGGTTTCCTGCAATGAGCAGTTCTTC; CDR3 protein: CASSYSVVSCNEQFF
D gene: TRBD2; V gene: TRBV6-2/TRBV6-3; clone size: -; J gene: TRBJ2-7; CDR3 DNA: TGTGCCAGCAGTTCCCTACTAGCGGGGAACTCCTACGAGCAGTACTTC; CDR3 protein: CASSSLLAGNSYEQYF
D gene: -; V gene: TRBV7-2; clone size: once; J gene: TRBJ2-1; CDR3 DNA: TGTGCCAGCAGCTTAGAAACAGTGAATGAGCAGTTCTTC; CDR3 protein: CASSLETVNEQFF
D gene: -; V gene: TRBV12-3/TRBV12-4; clone size: -; J gene: TRBJ1-1; CDR3 DNA: TGTGCCAGCAGTCCTTCGGGGGCGAACACTGAAGCTTTCTTT; CDR3 protein: CASSPSGANTEAFF
D gene: TRBD2; V gene: TRBV14; clone size: -; J gene: TRBJ2-1; CDR3 DNA: TGTGCCAGCAGCCAAGAGTTAGCGGGAGGAGGCGATGAGCAGTTCTTC; CDR3 protein: CASSQELAGGGDEQFF
D gene: -; V gene: TRBV11-2; clone size: few; J gene: TRBJ2-4; CDR3 DNA: TGTGCCAGCAGCTTAGCAGGGGTGCAAAACATTCAGTACTTC; CDR3 protein: CASSLAGVQNIQYF
D gene: -; V gene: TRBV11-2; clone size: -; J gene: TRBJ1-2; CDR3 DNA: TGTGCCAGCAGCTCAGAAATGTACTATGGCTACACCTTC; CDR3 protein: CASSSEMYYGYTF
D gene: -; V gene: TRBV28; clone size: few; J gene: TRBJ2-1; CDR3 DNA: TGTGCCAGCAGCACCGTCACTACCGTCAATGAGCAGTTCTTC; CDR3 protein: CASSTVTTVNEQFF
D gene: -; V gene: TRBV7-2; clone size: -; J gene: TRBJ1-3; CDR3 DNA: TGTGCCAGCAGCCCACAGGGTAGAAACACCATATATTTT; CDR3 protein: CASSPQGRNTIYF
D gene: TRBD2; V gene: TRBV11-1; clone size: -; J gene: TRBJ2-1; CDR3 DNA: TGTGCCAGCAGCTTAGTGCTAGCGGGGGGGAAGTATGAGCAGTTCTTC; CDR3 protein: CASSLVLAGGKYEQFF
D gene: -; V gene: TRBV18; clone size: -; J gene: TRBJ2-1; CDR3 DNA: TGTGCCAGCTCACCCTTACAAAATGGCGGGACGAACAATGAGCAGTTCTTC; CDR3 protein: CASSPLQNGGTNNEQFF
D gene: TRBD2; V gene: TRBV20-1; clone size: few; J gene: TRBJ2-2; CDR3 DNA: TGCAGTGCAGTGGACGGGACTAGCGGGGGGGCGGGAACCGGGGAGCTGTTTTTT; CDR3 protein: CSAVDGTSGGAGTGELFF
D gene: TRBD2; V gene: TRBV20-1; clone size: few; J gene: TRBJ2-1; CDR3 DNA: TGCAGTGCTAGCTGGCGGGGGGGTTCCTACAATGAGCAGTTCTTC; CDR3 protein: CSASWRGGSYNEQFF
D gene: -; V gene: TRBV20-1; clone size: -; J gene: TRBJ2-5; CDR3 DNA: TGCAGTGCTAGAGTATCGCAGGGGCAAGAGACCCAGTACTTC; CDR3 protein: CSARVSQGQETQYF
D gene: -; V gene: TRBV30; clone size: -; J gene: TRBJ2-1; CDR3 DNA: TGTGCCTGGAGTCCCGACATAGGCTCCTACAATGAGCAGTTCTTC; CDR3 protein: CAWSPDIGSYNEQFF
D gene: TRBD1; V gene: TRBV7-9; clone size: -; J gene: TRBJ2-5; CDR3 DNA: TGTGCCAGCAGCTTAGTGGGACAGGCCTATAGAGAGACCCAGTACTTC; CDR3 protein: CASSLVGQAYRETQYF
D gene: -; V gene: TRBV6-1; clone size: -; J gene: TRBJ1-2; CDR3 DNA: TGTGCCAGCGACAACCAGGGTGGCTACACCTTC; CDR3 protein: CASDNQGGYTF